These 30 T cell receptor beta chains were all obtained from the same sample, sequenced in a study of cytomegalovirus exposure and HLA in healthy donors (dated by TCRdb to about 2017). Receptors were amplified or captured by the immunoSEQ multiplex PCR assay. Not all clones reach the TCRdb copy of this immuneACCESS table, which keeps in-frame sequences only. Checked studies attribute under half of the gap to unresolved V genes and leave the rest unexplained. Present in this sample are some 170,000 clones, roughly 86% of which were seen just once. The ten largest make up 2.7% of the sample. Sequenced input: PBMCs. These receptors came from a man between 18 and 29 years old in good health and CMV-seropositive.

The CDR3 region has the DNA TGTGCCACCCAGGGGACCGATCAGCCCCAGCATTTT. Its protein is CATQGTDQPQHF. The V and J genes are TRBV7-9 and TRBJ1-5; D possibly corresponds to TRBD1 (6 bases). Trimming pared 10 bases from V and 5 bases from J, leaving 12 bases between. CDR1 and CDR2 (germline): SEHNR, FQNEAQ (reference sequence). CDR3 size: 12 residues.

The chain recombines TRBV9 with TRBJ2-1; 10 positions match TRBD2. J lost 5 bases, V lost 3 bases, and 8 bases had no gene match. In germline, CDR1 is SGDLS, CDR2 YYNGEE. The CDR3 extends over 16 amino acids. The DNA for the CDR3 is TGTGCCAGCAGCGCCTCTTGGACTAGCGGCAACAATGAGCAGTTCTTC. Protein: CASSASWTSGNNEQFF.

The CDR3 here is CASSHLRGVDTEAFF. In DNA form, the CDR3 reads TGTGCCAGTAGTCACCTCCGGGGGGTGGACACTGAAGCTTTCTTT. The chain links TRBV19 to TRBJ1-1, with a tentative D call TRBD1 (5 bases). Germline values: CDR1 LNHDA, CDR2 SQIVND (reference sequence). Trimming removed 5 bases at V and 3 bases at J, with 16 bases between. The CDR3 sequence is 15 residues long.

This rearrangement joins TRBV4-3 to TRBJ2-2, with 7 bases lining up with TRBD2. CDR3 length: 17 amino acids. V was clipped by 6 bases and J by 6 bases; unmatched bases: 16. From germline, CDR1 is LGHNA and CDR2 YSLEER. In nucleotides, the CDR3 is TGCGCCAGCAGTATCCGTGTGGCGGGAGAGGCCGCCGGGGAGCTGTTTTTT. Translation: CASSIRVAGEAAGELFF.

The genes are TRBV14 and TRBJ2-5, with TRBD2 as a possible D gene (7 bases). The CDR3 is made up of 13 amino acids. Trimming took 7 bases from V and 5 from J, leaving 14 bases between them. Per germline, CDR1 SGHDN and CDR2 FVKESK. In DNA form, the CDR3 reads TGTGCCAGCAACGGGGGGCGAGGGGAGACCCAGTACTTC. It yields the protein CASNGGRGETQYF.

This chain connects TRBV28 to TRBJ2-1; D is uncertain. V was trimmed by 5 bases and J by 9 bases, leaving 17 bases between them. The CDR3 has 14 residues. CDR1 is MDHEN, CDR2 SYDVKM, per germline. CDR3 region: CASSTGLGLSEQFF. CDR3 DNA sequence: TGTGCCAGCAGTACCGGGTTGGGTTTGTCTGAGCAGTTCTTC.

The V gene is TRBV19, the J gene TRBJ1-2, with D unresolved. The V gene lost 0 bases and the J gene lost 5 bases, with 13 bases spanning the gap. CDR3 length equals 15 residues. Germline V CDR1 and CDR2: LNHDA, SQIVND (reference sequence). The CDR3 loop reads CASSIDGSGGYGYTF. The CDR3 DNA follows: TGTGCCAGTAGTATAGATGGGTCCGGAGGATATGGCTACACCTTC.

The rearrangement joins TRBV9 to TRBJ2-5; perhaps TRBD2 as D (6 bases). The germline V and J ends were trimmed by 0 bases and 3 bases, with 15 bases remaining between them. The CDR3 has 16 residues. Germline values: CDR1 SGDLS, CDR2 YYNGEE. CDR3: CASSVGAREMEETQYF. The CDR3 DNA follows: TGTGCCAGCAGCGTAGGGGCCCGGGAGATGGAAGAGACCCAGTACTTC.

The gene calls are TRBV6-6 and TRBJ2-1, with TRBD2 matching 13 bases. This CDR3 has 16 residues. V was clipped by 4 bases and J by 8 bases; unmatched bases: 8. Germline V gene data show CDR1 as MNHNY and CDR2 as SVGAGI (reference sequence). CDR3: CASSWELAGGPDEQFF. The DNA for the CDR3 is TGTGCCAGCAGTTGGGAACTAGCGGGGGGGCCGGATGAGCAGTTCTTC.

DNA for the CDR3: TGTGCCAGCAGCGCCCCGGGACTAGCGGGAACCACCGGGGAGCTGTTTTTT. This gives the protein CASSAPGLAGTTGELFF. The chain links TRBV5-6 to TRBJ2-2, with 13 bases that match TRBD2. The J segment lost 4 bases and the V segment lost 4 bases, leaving 7 bases of the junction unmatched. The CDR3 spans 17 residues. Per the germline V gene, CDR1 is SGHDT and CDR2 is YYEEEE. The full variable domain, with the rest looked up from reference TRBV5-6 and TRBJ2-2, is DAGVTQSPTHLIKTRGQQVTLRCSPKSGHDTVSWYQQALGQGPQFIFQYYEEEERQRGNFPDRFSGHQFPNYSSELNVNALLLGDSALYLCASSAPGLAGTTGELFFGEGSRLTVL.

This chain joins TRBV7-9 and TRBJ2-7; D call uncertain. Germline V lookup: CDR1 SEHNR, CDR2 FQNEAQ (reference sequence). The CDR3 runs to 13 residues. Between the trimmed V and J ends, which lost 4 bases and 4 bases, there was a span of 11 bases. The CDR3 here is CASSSRDGYEQYF. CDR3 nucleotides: TGTGCCAGCAGCTCACGCGACGGGTACGAGCAGTACTTC.

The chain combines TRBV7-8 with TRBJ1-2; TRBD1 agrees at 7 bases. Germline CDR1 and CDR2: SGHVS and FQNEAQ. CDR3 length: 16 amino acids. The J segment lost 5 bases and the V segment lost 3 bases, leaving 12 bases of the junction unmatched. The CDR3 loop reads CASSFGTGVRGYGYTF. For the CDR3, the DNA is TGTGCCAGCAGCTTCGGGACCGGGGTCAGGGGGTATGGCTACACCTTC. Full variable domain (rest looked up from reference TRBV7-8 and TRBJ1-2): GAGVSQSPRYKVAKRGQDVALRCDPISGHVSLFWYQQALGQGPEFLTYFQNEAQLDKSGLPSDRFFAERPEGSVSTLKIQRTQQEDSAVYLCASSFGTGVRGYGYTFGSGTRLTVV.

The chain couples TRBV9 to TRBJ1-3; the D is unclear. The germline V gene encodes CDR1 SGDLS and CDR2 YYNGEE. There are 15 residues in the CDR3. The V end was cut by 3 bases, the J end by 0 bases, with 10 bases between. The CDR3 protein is CASSAGLLSGNTIYF. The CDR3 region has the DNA TGTGCCAGCAGCGCTGGACTTCTCTCTGGAAACACCATATATTTT. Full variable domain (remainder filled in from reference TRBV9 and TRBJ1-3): DSGVTQTPKHLITATGQRVTLRCSPRSGDLSVYWYQQSLDQGLQFLIQYYNGEERAKGNILERFSAQQFPDLHSELNLSSLELGDSALYFCASSAGLLSGNTIYFGEGSWLTVV.

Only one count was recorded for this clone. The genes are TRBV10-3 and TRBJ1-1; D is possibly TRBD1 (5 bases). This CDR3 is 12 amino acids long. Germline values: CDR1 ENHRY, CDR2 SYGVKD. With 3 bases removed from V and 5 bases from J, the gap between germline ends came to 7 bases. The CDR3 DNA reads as TGTGCCATCAGTGAAGGGGCTACTGAAGCTTTCTTT. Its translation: CAISEGATEAFF.

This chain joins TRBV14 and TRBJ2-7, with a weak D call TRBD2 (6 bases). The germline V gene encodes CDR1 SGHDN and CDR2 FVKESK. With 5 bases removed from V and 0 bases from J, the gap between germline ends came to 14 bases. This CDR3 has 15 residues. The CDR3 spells CASSDIRDFSYEQYF. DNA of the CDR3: TGTGCCAGCAGCGATATCCGGGACTTCTCCTACGAGCAGTACTTC.

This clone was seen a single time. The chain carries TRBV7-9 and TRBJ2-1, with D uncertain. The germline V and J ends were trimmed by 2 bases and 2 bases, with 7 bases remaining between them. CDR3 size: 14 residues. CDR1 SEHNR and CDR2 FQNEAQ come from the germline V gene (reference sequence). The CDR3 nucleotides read TGTGCCAGCAGCTTAAACGGTCCCTACAATGAGCAGTTCTTC. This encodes CASSLNGPYNEQFF.

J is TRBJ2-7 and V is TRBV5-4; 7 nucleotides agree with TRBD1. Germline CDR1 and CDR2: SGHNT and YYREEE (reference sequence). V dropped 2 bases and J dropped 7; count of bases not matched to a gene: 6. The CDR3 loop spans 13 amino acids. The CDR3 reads CASSLRQGEEQYF. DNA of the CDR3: TGTGCCAGCAGCTTACGACAGGGCGAAGAGCAGTACTTC.

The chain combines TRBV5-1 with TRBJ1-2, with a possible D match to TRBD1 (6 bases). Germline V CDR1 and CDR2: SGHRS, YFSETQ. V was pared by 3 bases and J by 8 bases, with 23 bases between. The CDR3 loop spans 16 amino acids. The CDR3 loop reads CASSSRGGGRRFGYTF. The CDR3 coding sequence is TGCGCCAGCAGCTCAAGGGGCGGGGGCAGACGGTTCGGCTACACCTTC. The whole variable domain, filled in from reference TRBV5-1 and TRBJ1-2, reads KAGVTQTPRYLIKTRGQQVTLSCSPISGHRSVSWYQQTPGQGLQFLFEYFSETQRNKGNFPGRFSGRQFSNSRSEMNVSTLELGDSALYLCASSSRGGGRRFGYTFGSGTRLTVV.

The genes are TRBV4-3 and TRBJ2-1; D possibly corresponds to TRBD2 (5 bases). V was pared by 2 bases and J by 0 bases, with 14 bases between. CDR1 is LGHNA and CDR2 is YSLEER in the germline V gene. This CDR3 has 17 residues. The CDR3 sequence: CASSQLPSTLSYNEQFF. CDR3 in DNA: TGCGCCAGCAGCCAACTCCCTAGCACTCTCTCCTACAATGAGCAGTTCTTC.

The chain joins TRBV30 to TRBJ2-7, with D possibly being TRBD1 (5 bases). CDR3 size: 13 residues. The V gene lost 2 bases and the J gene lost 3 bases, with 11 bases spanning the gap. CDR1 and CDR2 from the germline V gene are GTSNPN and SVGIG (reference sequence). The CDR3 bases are TGTGCCTGGAGTCCAGGGATTATCTACGAGCAGTACTTC. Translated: CAWSPGIIYEQYF.

CDR3 in DNA: TGTGCCAGCAGCTCGAGGACAGGTTTGGACTATGGCTACACCTTC. It specifies CASSSRTGLDYGYTF. V usage is TRBV7-6 and J usage is TRBJ1-2; TRBD1 matches at 7 bases. Per the germline V gene, CDR1 is SGHVS and CDR2 is FNYEAQ. The CDR3 has 15 amino acids. Losses at the gene ends were 4 bases for V and 3 bases for J; bases not matched to a gene: 8.

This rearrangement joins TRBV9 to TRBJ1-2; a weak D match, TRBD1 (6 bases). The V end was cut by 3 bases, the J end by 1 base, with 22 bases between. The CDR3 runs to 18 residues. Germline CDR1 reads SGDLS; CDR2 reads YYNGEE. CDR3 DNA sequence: TGTGCCAGCAGCGCTCCAATGGACCGGGACATCTATAACTATGGCTACACCTTC. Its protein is CASSAPMDRDIYNYGYTF.

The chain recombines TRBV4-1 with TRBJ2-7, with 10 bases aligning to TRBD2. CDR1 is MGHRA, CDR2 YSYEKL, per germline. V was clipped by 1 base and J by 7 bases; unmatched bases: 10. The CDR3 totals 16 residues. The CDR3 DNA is TGCGCCAGCAGCCAAGGAGGGATAGCGGGAGGTCGGGAGCAGTACTTC. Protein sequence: CASSQGGIAGGREQYF.

CDR3: CAWSLTLGDGYTF. CDR3 nucleotides: TGTGCCTGGAGTTTGACCTTAGGAGATGGCTACACCTTC. The chain combines TRBV30 with TRBJ1-2; D ambiguous. Trimming stripped 2 bases from V and 6 bases from J, with 13 bases between. In germline, CDR1 is GTSNPN, CDR2 SVGIG (reference sequence). This CDR3 is built from 13 residues. The full variable domain, with the rest looked up from reference TRBV30 and TRBJ1-2, is SQTIHQWPATLVQPVGSPLSLECTVEGTSNPNLYWYRQAAGRGLQLLFYSVGIGQISSEVPQNLSASRPQDRQFILSSKKLLLSDSGFYLCAWSLTLGDGYTFGSGTRLTVV.

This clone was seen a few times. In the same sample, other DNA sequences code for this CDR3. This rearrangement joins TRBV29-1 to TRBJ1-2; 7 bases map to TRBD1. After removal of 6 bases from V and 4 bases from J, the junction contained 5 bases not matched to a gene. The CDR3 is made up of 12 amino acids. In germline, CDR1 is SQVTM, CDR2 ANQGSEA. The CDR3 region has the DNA TGCAGCGTGCCCGGGACAGCCTATGGCTACACCTTC. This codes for CSVPGTAYGYTF.

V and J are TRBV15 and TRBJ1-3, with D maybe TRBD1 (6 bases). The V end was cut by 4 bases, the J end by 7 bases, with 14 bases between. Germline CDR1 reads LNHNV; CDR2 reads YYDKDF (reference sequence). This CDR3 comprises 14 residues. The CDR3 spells CATSTRRRGNTIYF. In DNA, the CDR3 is TGTGCCACCAGCACTAGGCGCAGGGGTAACACCATATATTTT. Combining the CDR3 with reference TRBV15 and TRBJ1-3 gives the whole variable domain DAMVIQNPRYQVTQFGKPVTLSCSQTLNHNVMYWYQQKSSQAPKLLFHYYDKDFNNEADTPDNFQSRRPNTSFCFLDIRSPGLGDTAMYLCATSTRRRGNTIYFGEGSWLTVV.

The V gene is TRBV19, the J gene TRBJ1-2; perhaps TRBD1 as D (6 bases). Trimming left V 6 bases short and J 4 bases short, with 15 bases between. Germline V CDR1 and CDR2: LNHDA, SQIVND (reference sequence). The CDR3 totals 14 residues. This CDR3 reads CASSRTGKGYGYTF. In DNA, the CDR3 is TGTGCCAGTAGCAGAACAGGGAAGGGCTATGGCTACACCTTC.

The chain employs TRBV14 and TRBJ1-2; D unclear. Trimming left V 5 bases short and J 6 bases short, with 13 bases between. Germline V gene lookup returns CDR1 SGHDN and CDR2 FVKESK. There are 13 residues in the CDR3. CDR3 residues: CASSERNENGYTF. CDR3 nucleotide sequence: TGTGCCAGCAGCGAGCGAAATGAAAATGGCTACACCTTC.

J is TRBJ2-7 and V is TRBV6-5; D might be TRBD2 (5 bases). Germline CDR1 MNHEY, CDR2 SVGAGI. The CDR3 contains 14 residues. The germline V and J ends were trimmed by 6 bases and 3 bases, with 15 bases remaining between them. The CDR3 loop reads CASSSRKGGYEQYF. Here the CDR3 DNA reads TGTGCCAGCAGCTCTCGAAAAGGAGGCTACGAGCAGTACTTC.

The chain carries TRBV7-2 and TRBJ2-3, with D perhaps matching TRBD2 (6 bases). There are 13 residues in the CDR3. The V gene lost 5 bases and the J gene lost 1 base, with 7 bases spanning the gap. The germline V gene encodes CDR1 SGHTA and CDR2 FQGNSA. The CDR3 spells CASSGEGTDTQYF. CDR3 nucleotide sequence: TGTGCCAGCAGCGGGGAGGGCACAGATACGCAGTATTTT. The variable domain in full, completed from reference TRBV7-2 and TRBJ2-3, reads GAGVSQSPSNKVTEKGKDVELRCDPISGHTALYWYRQSLGQGLEFLIYFQGNSAPDKSGLPSDRFSAERTGGSVSTLTIQRTQQEDSAVYLCASSGEGTDTQYFGPGTRLTVL.